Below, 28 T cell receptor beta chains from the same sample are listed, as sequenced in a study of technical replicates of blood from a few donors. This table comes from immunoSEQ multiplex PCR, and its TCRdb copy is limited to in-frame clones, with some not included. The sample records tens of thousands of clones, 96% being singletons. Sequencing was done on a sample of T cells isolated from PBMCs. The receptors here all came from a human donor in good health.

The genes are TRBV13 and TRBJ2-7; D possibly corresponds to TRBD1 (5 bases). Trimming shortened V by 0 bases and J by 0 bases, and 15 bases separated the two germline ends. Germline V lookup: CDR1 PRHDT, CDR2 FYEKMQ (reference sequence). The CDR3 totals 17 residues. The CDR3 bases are TGTGCCAGCAGCTTAGGTTTTGGGGCAGCTAGCTCCTACGAGCAGTACTTC. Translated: CASSLGFGAASSYEQYF.

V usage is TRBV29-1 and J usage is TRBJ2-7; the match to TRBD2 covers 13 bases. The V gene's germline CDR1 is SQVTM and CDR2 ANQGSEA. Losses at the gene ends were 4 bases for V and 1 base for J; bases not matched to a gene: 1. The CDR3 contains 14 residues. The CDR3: CSVVGLAGSYEQYF. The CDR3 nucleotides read TGCAGCGTTGTGGGACTAGCGGGATCCTACGAGCAGTACTTC.

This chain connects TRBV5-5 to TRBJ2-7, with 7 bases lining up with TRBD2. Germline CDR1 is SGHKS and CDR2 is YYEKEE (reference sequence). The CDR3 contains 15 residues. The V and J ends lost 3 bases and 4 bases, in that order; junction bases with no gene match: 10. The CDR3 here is CASSSPLREAYEQYF. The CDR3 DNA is TGTGCCAGCAGCTCCCCTCTCCGGGAGGCATACGAGCAGTACTTC.

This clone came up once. CDR3 sequence: CAWSPQGSIQYF. The CDR3 bases are TGTGCCTGGAGTCCGCAGGGGAGCATTCAGTACTTC. The chain recombines TRBV30 with TRBJ2-4; perhaps TRBD1 as D (6 bases). This CDR3 spans 12 amino acids. Trimming removed 2 bases from V and 9 bases from J, with 11 bases in between. CDR1 and CDR2 (germline): GTSNPN, SVGIG (reference sequence). Drawing the rest from reference TRBV30 and TRBJ2-4, the complete variable domain is SQTIHQWPATLVQPVGSPLSLECTVEGTSNPNLYWYRQAAGRGLQLLFYSVGIGQISSEVPQNLSASRPQDRQFILSSKKLLLSDSGFYLCAWSPQGSIQYFGAGTRLSVL.

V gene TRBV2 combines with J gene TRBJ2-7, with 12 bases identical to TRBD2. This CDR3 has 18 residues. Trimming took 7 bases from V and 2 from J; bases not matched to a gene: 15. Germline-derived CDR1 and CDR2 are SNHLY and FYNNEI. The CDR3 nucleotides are TGTGCCAGCATACGAAGGACTAGCGGGAACTACCCACCCTACGAGCAGTACTTC. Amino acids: CASIRRTSGNYPPYEQYF.

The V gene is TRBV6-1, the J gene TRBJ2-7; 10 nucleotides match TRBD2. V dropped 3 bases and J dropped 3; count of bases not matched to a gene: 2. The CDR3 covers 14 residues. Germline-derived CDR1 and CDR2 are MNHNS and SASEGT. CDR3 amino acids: CASSERTSGYEQYF. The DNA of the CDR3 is TGTGCCAGCAGTGAGAGGACTAGCGGCTACGAGCAGTACTTC.

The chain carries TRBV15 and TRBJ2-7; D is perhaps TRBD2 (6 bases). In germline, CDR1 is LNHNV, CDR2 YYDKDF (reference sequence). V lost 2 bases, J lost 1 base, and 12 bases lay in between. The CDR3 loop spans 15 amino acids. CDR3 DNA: TGTGCCACCAGCAGAAATCGGGACTTGTCCTACGAGCAGTACTTC. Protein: CATSRNRDLSYEQYF.

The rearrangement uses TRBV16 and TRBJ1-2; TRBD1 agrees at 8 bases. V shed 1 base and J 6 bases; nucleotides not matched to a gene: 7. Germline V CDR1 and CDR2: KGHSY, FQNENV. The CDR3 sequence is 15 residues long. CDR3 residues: CASSQWELQGDGYTF. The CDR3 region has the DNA TGTGCCAGCAGCCAATGGGAGCTACAGGGGGATGGCTACACCTTC.

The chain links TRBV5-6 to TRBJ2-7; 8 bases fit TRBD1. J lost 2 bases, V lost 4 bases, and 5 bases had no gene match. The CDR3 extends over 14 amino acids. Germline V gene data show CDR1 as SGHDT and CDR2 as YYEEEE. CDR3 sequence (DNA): TGTGCCAGCAGCAAGGACAGGGATCCCTACGAGCAGTACTTC. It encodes CASSKDRDPYEQYF.

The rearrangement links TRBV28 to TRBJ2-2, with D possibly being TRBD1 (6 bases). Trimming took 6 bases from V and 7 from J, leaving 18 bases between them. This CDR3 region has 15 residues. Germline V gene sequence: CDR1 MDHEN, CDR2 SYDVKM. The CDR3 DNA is TGTGCCAGCAGGGGCAGTACAGGGCTCGGCGGGGAGCTGTTTTTT. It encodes CASRGSTGLGGELFF.

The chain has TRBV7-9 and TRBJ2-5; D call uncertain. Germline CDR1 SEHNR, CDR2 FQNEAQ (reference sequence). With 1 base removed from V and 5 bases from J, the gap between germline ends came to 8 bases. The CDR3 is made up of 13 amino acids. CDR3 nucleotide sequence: TGTGCCAGCAGCTTAGTGCCGAGGGAGACCCAGTACTTC. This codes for CASSLVPRETQYF.

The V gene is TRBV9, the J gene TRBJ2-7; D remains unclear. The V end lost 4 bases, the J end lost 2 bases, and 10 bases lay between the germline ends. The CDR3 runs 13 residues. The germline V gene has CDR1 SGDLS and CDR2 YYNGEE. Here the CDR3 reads CASSSTAPYEQYF. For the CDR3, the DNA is TGTGCCAGCAGCAGTACAGCTCCCTACGAGCAGTACTTC. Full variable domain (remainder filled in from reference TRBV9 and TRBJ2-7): DSGVTQTPKHLITATGQRVTLRCSPRSGDLSVYWYQQSLDQGLQFLIQYYNGEERAKGNILERFSAQQFPDLHSELNLSSLELGDSALYFCASSSTAPYEQYFGPGTRLTVT.

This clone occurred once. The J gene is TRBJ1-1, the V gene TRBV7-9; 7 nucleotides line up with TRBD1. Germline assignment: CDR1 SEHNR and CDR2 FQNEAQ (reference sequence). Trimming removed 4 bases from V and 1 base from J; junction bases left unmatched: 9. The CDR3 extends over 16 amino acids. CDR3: CASSYPSTGTNTEAFF. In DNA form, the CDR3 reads TGTGCCAGCAGCTACCCATCGACAGGGACGAACACTGAAGCTTTCTTT.

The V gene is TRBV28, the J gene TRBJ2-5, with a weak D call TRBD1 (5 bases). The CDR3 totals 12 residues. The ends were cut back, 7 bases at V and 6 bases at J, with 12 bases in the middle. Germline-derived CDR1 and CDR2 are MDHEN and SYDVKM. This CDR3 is CASKSQGQTQYF. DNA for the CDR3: TGTGCCAGCAAGAGTCAGGGCCAGACCCAGTACTTC.

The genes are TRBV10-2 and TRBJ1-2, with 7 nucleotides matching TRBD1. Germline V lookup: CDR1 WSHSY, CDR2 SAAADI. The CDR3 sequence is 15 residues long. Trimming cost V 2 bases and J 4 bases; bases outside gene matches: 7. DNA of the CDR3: TGCGCCAGCAGTGAGCCCCAGGGGGAGAGCTATGGCTACACCTTC. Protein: CASSEPQGESYGYTF.

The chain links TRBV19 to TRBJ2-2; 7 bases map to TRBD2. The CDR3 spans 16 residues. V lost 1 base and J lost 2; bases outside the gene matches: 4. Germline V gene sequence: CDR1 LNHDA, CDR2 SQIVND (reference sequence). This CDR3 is CASSIGGTTNTGELFF. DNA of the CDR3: TGTGCCAGTAGTATAGGCGGGACTACCAACACCGGGGAGCTGTTTTTT.

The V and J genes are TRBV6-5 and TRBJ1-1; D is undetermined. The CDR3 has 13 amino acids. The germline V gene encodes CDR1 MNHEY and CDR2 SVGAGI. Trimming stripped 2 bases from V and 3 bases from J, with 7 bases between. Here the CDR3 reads CASSYGQDTEAFF. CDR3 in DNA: TGTGCCAGCAGTTACGGTCAGGACACTGAAGCTTTCTTT.

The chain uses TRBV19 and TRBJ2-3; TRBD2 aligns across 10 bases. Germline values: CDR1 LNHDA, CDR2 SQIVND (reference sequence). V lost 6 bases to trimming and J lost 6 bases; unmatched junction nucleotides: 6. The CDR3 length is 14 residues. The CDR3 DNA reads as TGTGCCAGTAGCCAACTAGCGGGAATGGATACGCAGTATTTT. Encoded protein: CASSQLAGMDTQYF.

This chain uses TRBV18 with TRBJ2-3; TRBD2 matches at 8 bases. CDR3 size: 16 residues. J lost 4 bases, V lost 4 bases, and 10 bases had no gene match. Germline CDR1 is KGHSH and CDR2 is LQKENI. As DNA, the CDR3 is TGTGCCAGCTCACTCTTCGGGGGGGAGTTGGCAGATACGCAGTATTTT. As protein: CASSLFGGELADTQYF.

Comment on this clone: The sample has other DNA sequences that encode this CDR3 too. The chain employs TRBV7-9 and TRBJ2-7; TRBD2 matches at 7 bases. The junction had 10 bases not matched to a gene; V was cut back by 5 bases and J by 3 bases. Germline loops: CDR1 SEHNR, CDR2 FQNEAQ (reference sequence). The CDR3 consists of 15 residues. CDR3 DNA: TGTGCCAGCAGCCTCGGGGAGGGAACCTACTACGAGCAGTACTTC. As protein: CASSLGEGTYYEQYF.

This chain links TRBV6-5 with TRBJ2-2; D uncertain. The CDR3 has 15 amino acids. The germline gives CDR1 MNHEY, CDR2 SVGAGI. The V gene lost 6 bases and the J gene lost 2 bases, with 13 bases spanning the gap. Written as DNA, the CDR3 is TGTGCCAGCAGCCCCTATCCCCGCAACACCGGGGAGCTGTTTTTT. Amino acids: CASSPYPRNTGELFF.

CDR3 amino acids: CASSPRAGNSGNTIYF. CDR3 in DNA: TGTGCCAGCAGCCCTCGGGCGGGGAACTCTGGAAACACCATATATTTT. The chain has TRBV9 and TRBJ1-3; D is uncertain. Trimming stripped 4 bases from V and 0 bases from J, with 14 bases between. Germline CDR1 SGDLS, CDR2 YYNGEE. The CDR3 runs to 16 residues.

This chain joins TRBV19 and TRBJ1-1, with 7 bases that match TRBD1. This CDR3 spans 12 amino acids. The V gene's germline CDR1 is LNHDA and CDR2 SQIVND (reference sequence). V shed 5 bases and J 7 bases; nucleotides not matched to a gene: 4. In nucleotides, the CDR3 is TGTGCCAGTAGTGTTACAGGGGTTGAAGCTTTCTTT. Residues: CASSVTGVEAFF. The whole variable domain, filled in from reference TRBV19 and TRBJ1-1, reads DGGITQSPKYLFRKEGQNVTLSCEQNLNHDAMYWYRQDPGQGLRLIYYSQIVNDFQKGDIAEGYSVSREKKESFPLTVTSAQKNPTAFYLCASSVTGVEAFFGQGTRLTVV.

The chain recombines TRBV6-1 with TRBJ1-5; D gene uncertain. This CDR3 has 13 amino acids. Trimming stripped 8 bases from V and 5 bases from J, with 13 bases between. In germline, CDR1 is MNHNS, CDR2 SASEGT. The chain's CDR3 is CASLFGRDQPQHF. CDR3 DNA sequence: TGTGCCAGCCTCTTTGGGAGGGATCAGCCCCAGCATTTT.

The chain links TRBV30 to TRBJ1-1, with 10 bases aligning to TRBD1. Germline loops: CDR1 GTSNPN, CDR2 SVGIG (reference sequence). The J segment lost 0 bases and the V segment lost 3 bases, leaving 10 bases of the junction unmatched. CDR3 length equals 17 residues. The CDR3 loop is CAWSPGQGIGMNTEAFF. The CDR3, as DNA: TGTGCCTGGAGCCCGGGACAGGGGATCGGGATGAACACTGAAGCTTTCTTT. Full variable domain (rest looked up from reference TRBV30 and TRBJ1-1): SQTIHQWPATLVQPVGSPLSLECTVEGTSNPNLYWYRQAAGRGLQLLFYSVGIGQISSEVPQNLSASRPQDRQFILSSKKLLLSDSGFYLCAWSPGQGIGMNTEAFFGQGTRLTVV.

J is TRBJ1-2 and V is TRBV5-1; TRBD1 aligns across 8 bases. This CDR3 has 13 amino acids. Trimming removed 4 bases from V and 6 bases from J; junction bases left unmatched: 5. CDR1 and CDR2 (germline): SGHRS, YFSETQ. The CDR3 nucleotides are TGCGCCAGCAGCGCAGGACAGGGCGATGGCTACACCTTC. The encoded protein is CASSAGQGDGYTF.

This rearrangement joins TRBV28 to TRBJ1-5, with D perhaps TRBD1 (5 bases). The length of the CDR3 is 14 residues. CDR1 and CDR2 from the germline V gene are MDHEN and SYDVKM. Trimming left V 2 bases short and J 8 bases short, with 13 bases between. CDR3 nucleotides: TGTGCCAGCAGTTTAGGCTGGGGGGGGGAGCCCCAGCATTTT. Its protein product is CASSLGWGGEPQHF.

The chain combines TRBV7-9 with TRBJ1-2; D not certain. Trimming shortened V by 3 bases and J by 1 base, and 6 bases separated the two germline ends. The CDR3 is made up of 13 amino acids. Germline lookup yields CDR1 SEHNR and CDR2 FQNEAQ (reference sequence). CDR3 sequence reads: CASSFYSNYGYTF. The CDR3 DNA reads TGTGCCAGCAGCTTCTACAGTAACTATGGCTACACCTTC. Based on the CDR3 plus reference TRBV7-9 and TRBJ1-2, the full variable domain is DTGVSQNPRHKITKRGQNVTFRCDPISEHNRLYWYRQTLGQGPEFLTYFQNEAQLEKSRLLSDRFSAERPKGSFSTLEIQRTEQGDSAMYLCASSFYSNYGYTFGSGTRLTVV.